The 8 T cell receptor beta chains presented below share a single source sample, sequenced in a study of cytotoxic CD8 clonotypes in ibrutinib-treated CLL. Produced via immunoSEQ multiplex PCR; TCRdb's table is partial and in-frame only. The table includes a few hundred thousand clones, roughly two thirds detected once. The sequencing used PBMCs, collected after 36 months of ibrutinib treatment. These receptors originate from a human donor with chronic lymphocytic leukemia.

This rearrangement joins TRBV29-1 to TRBJ1-1; D remains unclear. CDR1 is SQVTM, CDR2 ANQGSEA, per germline. CDR3 length: 13 residues. Deletions cut 0 bases from V and 3 bases from J, with 8 bases between. The CDR3 loop is CSVEEGYHTEAFF. CDR3 bases: TGCAGCGTTGAAGAGGGATACCACACTGAAGCTTTCTTT.

This clone was observed a few times. The chain recombines TRBV12-5 with TRBJ2-7; D remains unclear. With 4 bases removed from V and 0 bases from J, the gap between germline ends came to 4 bases. The germline V gene encodes CDR1 LGHNT and CDR2 FRNRAP. The CDR3 runs to 12 residues. The CDR3 DNA follows: TGTGCTAGTGGTTGGGGCTCCTACGAGCAGTACTTC. This sequence encodes CASGWGSYEQYF.

Here the CDR3 reads CASRPLFGGRATDTQYF. CDR3 sequence (DNA): TGTGCCAGCAGGCCCCTCTTTGGCGGGAGGGCCACAGATACGCAGTATTTT. J is TRBJ2-3 and V is TRBV27; 9 bases agree with TRBD2. Germline V gives CDR1 MNHEY, CDR2 SMNVEV (reference sequence). The CDR3 is 17 residues long. V gave up 6 bases and J gave up 2 bases; unmatched junction bases: 12.

This sequence joins TRBV27 and TRBJ2-7; a possible D gene is TRBD1 (6 bases). The CDR3 consists of 14 residues. The V end was cut by 3 bases, the J end by 0 bases, with 9 bases between. In germline, CDR1 is MNHEY, CDR2 SMNVEV (reference sequence). The DNA of the CDR3 is TGTGCCAGCAGTTTCCGGGACAACTCCTACGAGCAGTACTTC. Encoded protein: CASSFRDNSYEQYF.

This clone was observed a few times. The chain has TRBV7-8 and TRBJ2-6, with D unresolved. Germline values: CDR1 SGHVS, CDR2 FQNEAQ. The CDR3 extends over 15 amino acids. Trimming cost V 5 bases and J 2 bases, with 10 bases left between them. In DNA form, the CDR3 reads TGTGCCAGCAGCCTGAGTGGCGCTGGGGCCAACGTCCTGACTTTC. It specifies CASSLSGAGANVLTF.

In its sample, this clone was seen a few times. Additional DNA sequences in this sample encode the identical CDR3. The chain employs TRBV25-1 and TRBJ1-6, with 8 bases that match TRBD1. The germline gives CDR1 MGHDK, CDR2 SYGVNS. CDR3 length: 13 amino acids. Unmatched junction bases numbered 4, after V lost 6 bases and J lost 9 bases. Here the CDR3 DNA reads TGTGCCAGCAGAGGACAGGGACGTTCACCCCTCCACTTT. Protein product: CASRGQGRSPLHF.

The J gene is TRBJ2-3, the V gene TRBV7-9; 7 bases fit TRBD2. The CDR3 spans 14 residues. From germline, CDR1 is SEHNR and CDR2 FQNEAQ (reference sequence). V dropped 5 bases and J dropped 4; count of bases not matched to a gene: 6. This chain's CDR3 is CASSPPGRADTQYF. The DNA for the CDR3 is TGTGCCAGCAGCCCCCCGGGGAGGGCAGATACGCAGTATTTT. Full variable domain (rest looked up from reference TRBV7-9 and TRBJ2-3): DTGVSQNPRHKITKRGQNVTFRCDPISEHNRLYWYRQTLGQGPEFLTYFQNEAQLEKSRLLSDRFSAERPKGSFSTLEIQRTEQGDSAMYLCASSPPGRADTQYFGPGTRLTVL.

The chain employs TRBV14 and TRBJ2-1; D perhaps matches TRBD2 (6 bases). V lost 3 bases and J lost 8, with 11 bases in between. The germline V gene encodes CDR1 SGHDN and CDR2 FVKESK. CDR3 length: 13 amino acids. The CDR3, as DNA: TGTGCCAGCAGCCAGTGGAGGGTAGATGAGCAGTTCTTC. Translating gives CASSQWRVDEQFF. The full variable domain, in which reference TRBV14 and TRBJ2-1 provide the parts outside the CDR3, is EAGVTQFPSHSVIEKGQTVTLRCDPISGHDNLYWYRRVMGKEIKFLLHFVKESKQDESGMPNNRFLAERTGGTYSTLKVQPAELEDSGVYFCASSQWRVDEQFFGPGTRLTVL.